Presented here are 16 T cell receptor beta chains from one specimen sequenced in a study of CD8 T cells in ankylosing spondylitis. TCRdb itself ran the 5' RACE reads through MiXCR, one entry per CDR3 protein. The table includes roughly 46,000 distinct CDR3 sequences, 4% detected once. The sequenced sample consisted of blood, either unsorted or a sorted T cell fraction (not recorded which). These receptor sequences come from a female donor with ankylosing spondylitis or in good health (not recorded which).

In its sample, this clonotype was seen many times. This chain links TRBV9 with TRBJ1-6, with 7 positions matching TRBD1. CDR3 size: 16 residues. The trim removed 3 bases at V and 9 bases at J, leaving 12 bases unmatched. The germline CDR1 and CDR2 sequences are SGDLS and YYNGEE. The chain's CDR3 is CASSGGGQGFSSPLHF. The CDR3 region has the DNA TGTGCCAGCAGCGGAGGGGGCCAAGGGTTTAGTTCACCCCTCCACTTT.

This clonotype was seen repeatedly, ten times or more. The chain recombines TRBV9 with TRBJ2-3; no reliable D call. V lost 2 bases, J lost 0 bases, and 10 bases lay in between. The germline gives CDR1 SGDLS, CDR2 YYNGEE. CDR3 length: 15 residues. In DNA form, the CDR3 reads TGTGCCAGCAGCGTGGGTGGACCTAGCACAGATACGCAGTATTTT. Protein product: CASSVGGPSTDTQYF.

This clonotype came up many times. The CDR3 coding sequence is TGTGCCAGCAGCGTAGAGACATACATGAACACTGAAGCTTTCTTT. This gives the protein CASSVETYMNTEAFF. This chain uses TRBV9 with TRBJ1-1; D call uncertain. Looked up from germline, CDR1 is SGDLS and CDR2 is YYNGEE. Trimming pared 0 bases from V and 0 bases from J, leaving 9 bases between. This CDR3 region has 15 residues. The whole variable domain, remainder taken from reference TRBV9 and TRBJ1-1, is DSGVTQTPKHLITATGQRVTLRCSPRSGDLSVYWYQQSLDQGLQFLIQYYNGEERAKGNILERFSAQQFPDLHSELNLSSLELGDSALYFCASSVETYMNTEAFFGQGTRLTVV.

The chain combines TRBV9 with TRBJ2-7; 7 nucleotides align to TRBD1. Germline V gene lookup returns CDR1 SGDLS and CDR2 YYNGEE. The CDR3 spans 14 residues. The V gene end was trimmed by 3 bases and the J gene end by 8 bases; junction bases not matched to a gene: 11. The CDR3 sequence is CASSANPTGSKQYF. CDR3 sequence (DNA): TGTGCCAGCAGCGCCAACCCGACAGGGTCGAAGCAGTACTTC.

This clonotype was recorded many times. The chain is built from TRBV9 and TRBJ2-7, with D tentatively TRBD1 or TRBD2 (6 bases each). The ends were cut back, 0 bases at V and 0 bases at J, with 10 bases in the middle. Germline V lookup: CDR1 SGDLS, CDR2 YYNGEE. The CDR3 runs 15 residues. The CDR3 DNA follows: TGTGCCAGCAGCGTAGAAACGGGGGCCTCCTACGAGCAGTACTTC. It encodes CASSVETGASYEQYF.

This clonotype came up many times. The V gene is TRBV9, the J gene TRBJ2-3; 11 nucleotides align to TRBD2. Germline V gene data show CDR1 as SGDLS and CDR2 as YYNGEE. The J segment lost 1 base and the V segment lost 0 bases, leaving 4 bases of the junction unmatched. The CDR3 runs to 17 residues. The CDR3 here is CASSVGMTSGGTDTQYF. CDR3 in DNA: TGTGCCAGCAGCGTAGGGATGACTAGCGGGGGCACAGATACGCAGTATTTT.

In its sample, this clonotype was seen many times. V gene TRBV9 combines with J gene TRBJ2-2; D may match TRBD1 or TRBD2 (5 bases each). Per germline, CDR1 SGDLS and CDR2 YYNGEE. V was clipped by 0 bases and J by 1 base, with 13 bases between them. The CDR3 loop spans 17 amino acids. The DNA for the CDR3 is TGTGCCAGCAGCGTAGTACACGGGGCCTTGAACACCGGGGAGCTGTTTTTT. Its protein is CASSVVHGALNTGELFF. Based on the CDR3 plus reference TRBV9 and TRBJ2-2, the full variable domain is DSGVTQTPKHLITATGQRVTLRCSPRSGDLSVYWYQQSLDQGLQFLIQYYNGEERAKGNILERFSAQQFPDLHSELNLSSLELGDSALYFCASSVVHGALNTGELFFGEGSRLTVL.

This clonotype showed up many times. The rearrangement joins TRBV9 to TRBJ2-7; maybe TRBD1 (6 bases). The CDR3 consists of 14 residues. Germline CDR1 reads SGDLS; CDR2 reads YYNGEE. Trimming shortened V by 2 bases and J by 1 base, and 10 bases separated the two germline ends. CDR3 protein: CASSVGTPSYEQYF. The CDR3 DNA sequence: TGTGCCAGCAGCGTTGGGACACCTTCCTACGAGCAGTACTTC.

Ten or more counts support this clonotype. This chain links TRBV9 with TRBJ2-2, with 7 bases lining up with TRBD1. Germline CDR1 is SGDLS and CDR2 is YYNGEE. The CDR3 runs to 13 residues. The junction had 1 base not matched to a gene; V was cut back by 4 bases and J by 4 bases. The CDR3 here is CASSQGVTGELFF. In DNA, the CDR3 is TGTGCCAGCAGCCAGGGGGTCACCGGGGAGCTGTTTTTT.

This clonotype has a handful of counts. This chain uses TRBV9 with TRBJ2-3; perhaps D is TRBD1 or TRBD2 (5 bases each). CDR3 length: 15 residues. The V and J ends lost 4 bases and 1 base respectively, with 13 bases between them. In germline, CDR1 is SGDLS, CDR2 YYNGEE. The CDR3 loop reads CASSIQGARTDTQYF. In DNA form, the CDR3 reads TGTGCCAGCAGCATCCAGGGAGCGCGCACAGATACGCAGTATTTT. Drawing the rest from reference TRBV9 and TRBJ2-3, the complete variable domain is DSGVTQTPKHLITATGQRVTLRCSPRSGDLSVYWYQQSLDQGLQFLIQYYNGEERAKGNILERFSAQQFPDLHSELNLSSLELGDSALYFCASSIQGARTDTQYFGPGTRLTVL.

This clonotype has ten or more counts. The gene calls are TRBV9 and TRBJ1-1; D possibly corresponds to TRBD1 (5 bases). The germline V gene has CDR1 SGDLS and CDR2 YYNGEE. CDR3 length: 13 amino acids. V lost 5 bases and J lost 10, with 18 bases in between. DNA for the CDR3: TGTGCCAGCAGGGATTTCCAGGGAGGTAGAGCTTTCTTT. It encodes CASRDFQGGRAFF.

Only a few counts were recorded for this clonotype. V gene TRBV9 combines with J gene TRBJ2-1, with TRBD2 matching over 8 bases. With 0 bases clipped from V and 8 bases from J, the junction kept 7 bases outside the gene matches. The CDR3 consists of 15 residues. Germline CDR1 and CDR2: SGDLS and YYNGEE. The DNA of the CDR3 is TGTGCCAGCAGCGTAGCTATCAGCGGGGGAGATGAGCAGTTCTTC. It translates to CASSVAISGGDEQFF.

By share, this clonotype counts as medium-sized. The CDR3 DNA reads TGTGCCAGCAGCACCCCAAACGGCCGCCGAGCTTTCTTT. It translates to CASSTPNGRRAFF. This chain links TRBV9 with TRBJ1-1; D is unclear. Trimming took off 4 bases at V and 10 bases at J, with 17 bases between the two ends. This CDR3 is 13 amino acids long. The germline V gene encodes CDR1 SGDLS and CDR2 YYNGEE.

Ten or more counts support this clonotype. The rearrangement links TRBV9 to TRBJ1-2, with D unclear. This CDR3 is 13 amino acids long. Germline V gives CDR1 SGDLS, CDR2 YYNGEE. With 2 bases removed from V and 4 bases from J, the gap between germline ends came to 9 bases. The chain's CDR3 is CASSVDAIYGYTF. The DNA of the CDR3 is TGTGCCAGCAGCGTCGACGCAATCTATGGCTACACCTTC.

This clonotype was detected many times. Given a much more abundant clone one base away, this may be a read error. V and J are TRBV9 and TRBJ2-6, with D perhaps matching TRBD1 or TRBD2 (5 bases each). Trimming stripped 0 bases from V and 3 bases from J, with 7 bases between. This CDR3 comprises 15 residues. Germline V lookup: CDR1 SGDLS, CDR2 YYNGEE. Written as DNA, the CDR3 is TGTGCCAGCAGCGTAGTGGGGGATGGGGCCAACGTCCTGACTTTC. Protein: CASSVVGDGANVLTF.

The sample holds many counts of this clonotype. The chain recombines TRBV9 with TRBJ2-7, with 8 positions matching TRBD1. CDR3 length: 13 amino acids. V shed 4 bases, J shed 2 bases, and the junction held 2 bases outside the gene matches. Germline CDR1 SGDLS, CDR2 YYNGEE. The CDR3 spells CASSPTGAYEQYF. As DNA, the CDR3 is TGTGCCAGCAGCCCGACAGGGGCCTACGAGCAGTACTTC.